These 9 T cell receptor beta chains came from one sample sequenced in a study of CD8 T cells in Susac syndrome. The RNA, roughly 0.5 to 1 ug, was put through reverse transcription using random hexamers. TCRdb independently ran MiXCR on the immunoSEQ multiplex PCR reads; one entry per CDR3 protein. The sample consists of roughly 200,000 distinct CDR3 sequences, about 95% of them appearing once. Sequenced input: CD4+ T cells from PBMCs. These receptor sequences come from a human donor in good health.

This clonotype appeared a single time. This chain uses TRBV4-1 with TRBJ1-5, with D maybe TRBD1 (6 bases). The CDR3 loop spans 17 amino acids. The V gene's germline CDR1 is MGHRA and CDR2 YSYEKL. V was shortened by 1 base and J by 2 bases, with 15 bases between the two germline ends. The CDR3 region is CASSQGSRGKGNQPQHF. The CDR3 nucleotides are TGCGCCAGCAGCCAAGGGTCCAGGGGAAAGGGCAATCAGCCCCAGCATTTT.

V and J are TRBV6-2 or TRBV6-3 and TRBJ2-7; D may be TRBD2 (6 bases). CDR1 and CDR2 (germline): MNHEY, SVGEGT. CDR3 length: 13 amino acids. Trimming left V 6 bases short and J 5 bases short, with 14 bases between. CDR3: CASREVGSNEQYF. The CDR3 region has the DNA TGTGCCAGCAGGGAGGTCGGGAGTAACGAGCAGTACTTC.

Here the CDR3 DNA reads TGTGCCAGCAGTTCCCCAAGGGTAAACATTCAGTACTTC. Residues: CASSSPRVNIQYF. J is TRBJ2-4 and V is TRBV6-2 or TRBV6-3; D gene uncertain. The ends were cut back, 4 bases at V and 6 bases at J, with 10 bases in the middle. CDR3 size: 13 residues. Germline V lookup: CDR1 MNHEY, CDR2 SVGEGT.

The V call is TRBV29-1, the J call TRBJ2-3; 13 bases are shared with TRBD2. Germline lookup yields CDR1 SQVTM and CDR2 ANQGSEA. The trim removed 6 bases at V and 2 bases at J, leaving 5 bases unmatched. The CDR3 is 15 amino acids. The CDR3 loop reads CSVPGLAGATDTQYF. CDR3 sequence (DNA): TGCAGCGTCCCCGGACTAGCGGGAGCCACAGATACGCAGTATTTT.

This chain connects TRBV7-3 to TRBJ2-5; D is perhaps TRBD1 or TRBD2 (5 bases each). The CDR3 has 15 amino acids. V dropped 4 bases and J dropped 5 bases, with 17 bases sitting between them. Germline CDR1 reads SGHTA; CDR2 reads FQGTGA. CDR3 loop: CASSYFGAESETQYF. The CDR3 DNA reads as TGTGCCAGCAGCTACTTCGGGGCGGAAAGCGAGACCCAGTACTTC.

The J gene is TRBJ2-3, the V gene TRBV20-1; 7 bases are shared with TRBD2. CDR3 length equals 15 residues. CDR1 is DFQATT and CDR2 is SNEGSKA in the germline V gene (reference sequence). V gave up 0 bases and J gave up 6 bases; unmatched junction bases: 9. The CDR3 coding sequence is TGCAGTGCTAGAGACTCGGGGGGAGGGCCGGATACGCAGTATTTT. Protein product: CSARDSGGGPDTQYF.

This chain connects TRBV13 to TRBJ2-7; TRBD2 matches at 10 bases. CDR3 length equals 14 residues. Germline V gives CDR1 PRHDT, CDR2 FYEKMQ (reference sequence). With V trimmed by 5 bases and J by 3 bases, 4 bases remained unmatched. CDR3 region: CASSHSSGSYEQYF. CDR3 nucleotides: TGTGCCAGCAGCCACTCTAGCGGGAGCTACGAGCAGTACTTC.

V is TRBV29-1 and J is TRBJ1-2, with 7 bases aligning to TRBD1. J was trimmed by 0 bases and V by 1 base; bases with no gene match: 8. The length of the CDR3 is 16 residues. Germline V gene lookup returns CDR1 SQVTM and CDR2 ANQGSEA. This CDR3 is CSVEVWGQKANYGYTF. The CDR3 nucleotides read TGCAGCGTTGAAGTATGGGGACAGAAGGCTAACTATGGCTACACCTTC. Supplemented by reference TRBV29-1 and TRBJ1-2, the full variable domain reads SAVISQKPSRDICQRGTSLTIQCQVDSQVTMMFWYRQQPGQSLTLIATANQGSEATYESGFVIDKFPISRPNLTFSTLTVSNMSPEDSSIYLCSVEVWGQKANYGYTFGSGTRLTVV.

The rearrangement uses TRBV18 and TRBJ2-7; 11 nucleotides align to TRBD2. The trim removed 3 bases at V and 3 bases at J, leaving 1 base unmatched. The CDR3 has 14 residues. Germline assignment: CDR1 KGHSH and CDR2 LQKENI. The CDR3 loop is CASSPGTSGYEQYF. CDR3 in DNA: TGTGCCAGCTCACCCGGGACTAGCGGCTACGAGCAGTACTTC.